Below, 32 T cell receptor beta chains from the same sample are listed, as sequenced in a study of immune cell composition in non-small cell lung cancer (dated by TCRdb to between 2016 and 2019). To prepare the library, the immunoSEQ multiplex PCR assay was applied. The table was pulled from immuneACCESS by TCRdb, which kept in-frame rearrangements only. Such tables lose some clones; where checked, under half of the loss comes from unresolved V genes, and the rest has no known cause. Here the sample has 2,600 or so clones; roughly 79% occur a single time. The ten largest clonotypes hold 5.3% of the sample. Sequenced: lung tumor tissue. These TCRs come from a human donor with non-small cell lung cancer.

J is TRBJ1-3 and V is TRBV6-6; TRBD1 matches 8 bases. The J segment lost 9 bases and the V segment lost 4 bases, leaving 11 bases of the junction unmatched. CDR1 is MNHNY, CDR2 SVGAGI, per germline (reference sequence). This CDR3 contains 15 residues. CDR3 in amino acids: CASSSAGTGSPTIYF. The CDR3 DNA reads TGTGCCAGCAGTTCCGCCGGGACAGGCTCCCCCACCATATATTTT.

This clone was detected only once. J is TRBJ1-1 and V is TRBV2; D is unclear. This CDR3 has 13 amino acids. The V and J ends lost 5 bases and 7 bases respectively, with 14 bases between them. Germline CDR1 SNHLY, CDR2 FYNNEI. The CDR3 sequence: CASSQETRGEAFF. CDR3 coding DNA: TGTGCCAGCAGTCAGGAAACCCGGGGTGAAGCTTTCTTT. Combining the CDR3 with reference TRBV2 and TRBJ1-1 gives the whole variable domain EPEVTQTPSHQVTQMGQEVILRCVPISNHLYFYWYRQILGQKVEFLVSFYNNEISEKSEIFDDQFSVERPDGSNFTLKIRSTKLEDSAMYFCASSQETRGEAFFGQGTRLTVV.

V is TRBV27 and J is TRBJ1-2; 9 bases align to TRBD1. This CDR3 region has 16 residues. Germline V gene sequence: CDR1 MNHEY, CDR2 SMNVEV (reference sequence). V gave up 4 bases and J gave up 3 bases; unmatched junction bases: 9. CDR3 sequence reads: CASSSTGTGTYYGYTF. CDR3 in DNA: TGTGCCAGCAGTTCAACCGGGACAGGGACATACTATGGCTACACCTTC.

V and J are TRBV27 and TRBJ1-5, with D possibly being TRBD1 (6 bases). V lost 6 bases and J lost 9, with 27 bases in between. The CDR3 contains 17 residues. The germline CDR1 and CDR2 sequences are MNHEY and SMNVEV (reference sequence). The CDR3: CASSPTNWGGIGSPQHF. The CDR3 DNA reads TGTGCCAGCAGCCCTACCAATTGGGGGGGCATCGGTTCGCCCCAGCATTTT.

The gene calls are TRBV4-2 and TRBJ2-7; 8 bases align to TRBD1. V was clipped by 1 base and J by 3 bases; unmatched bases: 5. Looked up from germline, CDR1 is LGHNA and CDR2 is YNFKEQ. The CDR3 has 15 residues. CDR3 region: CASSQAETGVYEQYF. CDR3 sequence (DNA): TGTGCCAGCAGCCAAGCGGAGACAGGGGTCTACGAGCAGTACTTC.

This chain links TRBV10-3 with TRBJ1-1; 9 positions match TRBD1. The CDR3 loop spans 14 amino acids. Germline V lookup: CDR1 ENHRY, CDR2 SYGVKD. The junction had 8 bases not matched to a gene; V was cut back by 8 bases and J by 4 bases. Here the CDR3 reads CAIAGTGRSTEAFF. Here the CDR3 DNA reads TGTGCCATCGCCGGGACAGGGAGGAGCACTGAAGCTTTCTTT.

This clone came up once. The V call is TRBV29-1, the J call TRBJ2-5; 8 positions match TRBD2. Trimming removed 7 bases from V and 4 bases from J; junction bases left unmatched: 11. There are 14 residues in the CDR3. Per germline, CDR1 SQVTM and CDR2 ANQGSEA. CDR3 nucleotide sequence: TGCAGCGCCCTTGGAGGACTAGCTAGAGAGACCCAGTACTTC. It yields the protein CSALGGLARETQYF.

This clone was seen only a few times. The chain combines TRBV2 with TRBJ1-5, with 9 bases matching TRBD1. V lost 3 bases to trimming and J lost 4 bases; unmatched junction nucleotides: 7. Germline CDR1 reads SNHLY; CDR2 reads FYNNEI. This CDR3 has 16 residues. The CDR3 DNA is TGTGCCAGCAGTGAGGATCGGGACAGGGTTAATCAGCCCCAGCATTTT. Translated: CASSEDRDRVNQPQHF.

In this sample, this clone turned up a few times. The chain is built from TRBV19 and TRBJ2-1; D is unresolved. This CDR3 has 11 amino acids. CDR1 is LNHDA and CDR2 is SQIVND in the germline V gene (reference sequence). V was clipped by 7 bases and J by 3 bases, with 4 bases between them. This CDR3 is CASTYYNEQFF. In nucleotides, the CDR3 is TGTGCCAGTACGTACTACAATGAGCAGTTCTTC.

The gene calls are TRBV5-1 and TRBJ2-3, with 9 bases that match TRBD1. Germline values: CDR1 SGHRS, CDR2 YFSETQ. The CDR3 consists of 15 residues. Losses at the gene ends were 7 bases for V and 0 bases for J; bases not matched to a gene: 6. As DNA, the CDR3 is TGCGCCAGCCAAAGGACAGGGGCTAGCACAGATACGCAGTATTTT. This gives the protein CASQRTGASTDTQYF.

This sequence joins TRBV2 and TRBJ2-5, with D maybe TRBD2 (5 bases). The J call could be wrong; TRBJ2-7 is a better fit for the DNA end. CDR1 is SNHLY and CDR2 is FYNNEI in the germline V gene. The CDR3 length is 13 residues. This CDR3 is CASSGGGYYEQYF. The CDR3 DNA sequence: TGTGCCAGCAGTGGTGGCGGGTACTACGAGCAGTACTTC.

This chain joins TRBV28 and TRBJ1-1, with D hard to call. Trimming took off 9 bases at V and 1 base at J, with 12 bases between the two ends. The CDR3 contains 13 residues. CDR1 and CDR2 from the germline V gene are MDHEN and SYDVKM. CDR3 DNA: TGTGCCAGTGTGGAGACCGCGAACACTGAAGCTTTCTTT. It encodes CASVETANTEAFF.

The chain links TRBV9 to TRBJ2-5, with 7 bases lining up with TRBD2. This CDR3 comprises 16 residues. Trimming took 0 bases from V and 2 from J; bases not matched to a gene: 7. Looked up from germline, CDR1 is SGDLS and CDR2 is YYNGEE. The DNA of the CDR3 is TGTGCCAGCAGCGTAGCGGGGGGAACAGGACAAGAGACCCAGTACTTC. Amino acids: CASSVAGGTGQETQYF.

This chain connects TRBV18 to TRBJ2-7, with TRBD2 as a possible D gene (6 bases). Deletions cut 4 bases from V and 3 bases from J, with 10 bases between. CDR1 and CDR2 (germline): KGHSH, LQKENI. The CDR3 loop spans 13 amino acids. CDR3 region: CASSRGLNYEQYF. The DNA for the CDR3 is TGTGCCAGCTCACGGGGACTCAACTACGAGCAGTACTTC.

The J gene is TRBJ2-1, the V gene TRBV19; 10 bases are shared with TRBD2. CDR3 length: 19 residues. V was pared by 0 bases and J by 0 bases, with 8 bases of the junction left unmatched. Looked up from germline, CDR1 is LNHDA and CDR2 is SQIVND (reference sequence). CDR3 amino acids: CASSIDFIAGGGSYNEQFF. The CDR3 bases are TGTGCCAGTAGTATAGATTTTATAGCGGGAGGAGGCTCCTACAATGAGCAGTTCTTC.

V and J are TRBV6-5 and TRBJ2-7; perhaps TRBD1 as D (6 bases). This CDR3 region has 13 residues. Trimming cost V 6 bases and J 12 bases, with 21 bases left between them. The germline V gene encodes CDR1 MNHEY and CDR2 SVGAGI. The CDR3 DNA follows: TGTGCCAGCAGGGGAAGTGGGGACACGACTTCGTACTTC. The encoded protein is CASRGSGDTTSYF.

The chain has TRBV6-6 and TRBJ2-1, with 7 bases identical to TRBD1. Germline values: CDR1 MNHNY, CDR2 SVGAGI (reference sequence). V shed 6 bases, J shed 8 bases, and the junction held 10 bases outside the gene matches. The CDR3 length is 14 residues. CDR3 sequence: CASRTGQGTDEQFF. In DNA form, the CDR3 reads TGTGCCAGCAGGACGGGGCAGGGGACAGATGAGCAGTTCTTC.

Only a few counts were recorded for this clone. The V call is TRBV11-3, the J call TRBJ1-2; D not certain. The CDR3 length is 15 residues. V gave up 5 bases and J gave up 8 bases, with 21 bases separating them. Per germline, CDR1 SGHNT and CDR2 YENEEA. CDR3 region: CASSPRNPTPWGYTF. CDR3 nucleotide sequence: TGTGCCAGCAGCCCTAGAAATCCGACCCCGTGGGGCTACACCTTC.

The CDR3 reads CASADRAVGTDTQYF. For the CDR3, the DNA is TGTGCCAGTGCAGACAGGGCGGTGGGCACAGATACGCAGTATTTT. J is TRBJ2-3 and V is TRBV19; 7 bases match TRBD1. The junction had 9 bases not matched to a gene; V was cut back by 8 bases and J by 1 base. Germline values: CDR1 LNHDA, CDR2 SQIVND (reference sequence). This CDR3 contains 15 residues.

The chain recombines TRBV5-1 with TRBJ1-2, with D maybe TRBD1 (5 bases). Trimming removed 3 bases from V and 4 bases from J, with 10 bases in between. Germline V gene data show CDR1 as SGHRS and CDR2 as YFSETQ. This CDR3 has 13 residues. The CDR3 sequence is CASSSGGGYGYTF. Here the CDR3 DNA reads TGCGCCAGCAGCTCCGGGGGAGGCTATGGCTACACCTTC. Combining the CDR3 with reference TRBV5-1 and TRBJ1-2 gives the whole variable domain KAGVTQTPRYLIKTRGQQVTLSCSPISGHRSVSWYQQTPGQGLQFLFEYFSETQRNKGNFPGRFSGRQFSNSRSEMNVSTLELGDSALYLCASSSGGGYGYTFGSGTRLTVV.

The V call is TRBV5-6, the J call TRBJ1-2; 8 bases line up with TRBD1. Germline trimming cut 0 bases from V and 7 bases from J; bases unmatched to any gene: 5. The CDR3 spans 14 residues. Germline CDR1 SGHDT, CDR2 YYEEEE. CDR3 sequence reads: CASSLGQGMGGYTF. CDR3 bases: TGTGCCAGCAGCTTGGGACAGGGGATGGGTGGCTACACCTTC.

The DNA for the CDR3 is TGCGCCAGCAGCCAAGGGGGAGCGGGAGCCAACAATGAGCAGTTCTTC. Amino acids: CASSQGGAGANNEQFF. This chain joins TRBV4-3 and TRBJ2-1; 8 bases are shared with TRBD2. Germline trimming cut 1 base from V and 5 bases from J; bases unmatched to any gene: 7. CDR1 and CDR2 (germline): LGHNA, YSLEER. The CDR3 is 16 residues long.

V and J are TRBV5-1 and TRBJ2-3, with D unclear. Germline V lookup: CDR1 SGHRS, CDR2 YFSETQ. The CDR3 length is 12 residues. Trimming cost V 3 bases and J 2 bases, with 4 bases left between them. The chain's CDR3 is CASSSNTDTQYF. CDR3 sequence (DNA): TGCGCCAGCAGCTCCAACACAGATACGCAGTATTTT.

A single count supports this clone. The rearrangement links TRBV27 to TRBJ2-1; 7 nucleotides match TRBD1. The V gene end was trimmed by 4 bases and the J gene end by 5 bases; junction bases not matched to a gene: 8. Germline-derived CDR1 and CDR2 are MNHEY and SMNVEV (reference sequence). The CDR3 is made up of 15 amino acids. CDR3 DNA sequence: TGTGCCAGCAGTTCCCCCGGTGACAGGGACAATGAGCAGTTCTTC. Encoded protein: CASSSPGDRDNEQFF.

This clone was counted only a few times. The J gene is TRBJ2-3, the V gene TRBV7-7, with D uncertain. Germline V lookup: CDR1 SSHAT, CDR2 FNYEAQ (reference sequence). This CDR3 is 13 amino acids long. Deletions cut 5 bases from V and 5 bases from J, with 11 bases between. CDR3 coding DNA: TGTGCCAGCAGCCCCTCCCCCGGAGATACGCAGTATTTT. As protein: CASSPSPGDTQYF.

The chain recombines TRBV18 with TRBJ2-5, with 7 nucleotides matching TRBD2. Germline V CDR1 and CDR2: KGHSH, LQKENI. Unmatched junction bases numbered 0, after V lost 4 bases and J lost 4 bases. CDR3 length: 12 residues. The CDR3 DNA is TGTGCCAGCTCACGGGGGGGAGAGACCCAGTACTTC. As protein: CASSRGGETQYF.

This clone was observed a few times. The rearrangement joins TRBV6-6 to TRBJ2-3; the match to TRBD2 covers 8 bases. CDR1 and CDR2 from the germline V gene are MNHNY and SVGAGI (reference sequence). V lost 6 bases and J lost 3; bases outside the gene matches: 8. This CDR3 is built from 15 residues. CDR3 coding DNA: TGTGCCAGCAGAATCAGCGGGAGTGGGACAGATACGCAGTATTTT. It is translated as CASRISGSGTDTQYF.

The CDR3 spells CASSVQGATNEKLFF. Written as DNA, the CDR3 is TGTGCCAGCAGCGTACAGGGCGCGACTAATGAAAAACTGTTTTTT. The chain combines TRBV9 with TRBJ1-4; a possible D gene is TRBD1 (5 bases). Trimming shortened V by 1 base and J by 2 bases, and 9 bases separated the two germline ends. Germline assignment: CDR1 SGDLS and CDR2 YYNGEE. The CDR3 is 15 amino acids.

The genes are TRBV7-6 and TRBJ1-1; a weak D match, TRBD1 (5 bases). The CDR3 runs 14 residues. CDR1 is SGHVS, CDR2 FNYEAQ, per germline. With 4 bases removed from V and 1 base from J, the gap between germline ends came to 10 bases. The CDR3: CASSSNRGNTEAFF. CDR3 DNA: TGTGCCAGCAGCTCTAATAGGGGGAACACTGAAGCTTTCTTT.

This chain uses TRBV10-2 with TRBJ2-3; a weak D match, TRBD2 (6 bases). The CDR3 is 14 amino acids. Germline V lookup: CDR1 WSHSY, CDR2 SAAADI. The V and J ends lost 8 bases and 4 bases respectively, with 16 bases between them. Here the CDR3 reads CASSRGGDADTQYF. The DNA for the CDR3 is TGCGCCAGCTCGAGGGGCGGGGACGCAGATACGCAGTATTTT.

The chain uses TRBV5-6 and TRBJ2-3, with TRBD1 as a possible D gene (5 bases). The V end lost 1 base, the J end lost 6 bases, and 9 bases lay between the germline ends. From germline, CDR1 is SGHDT and CDR2 YYEEEE. This CDR3 is 13 amino acids long. DNA for the CDR3: TGTGCCAGCAGCTTGAGGGGTACGGATACGCAGTATTTT. Protein sequence: CASSLRGTDTQYF. The full variable domain, completed using reference TRBV5-6 and TRBJ2-3, is DAGVTQSPTHLIKTRGQQVTLRCSPKSGHDTVSWYQQALGQGPQFIFQYYEEEERQRGNFPDRFSGHQFPNYSSELNVNALLLGDSALYLCASSLRGTDTQYFGPGTRLTVL.

This sequence joins TRBV2 and TRBJ1-1, with 7 nucleotides matching TRBD1. The CDR3 totals 14 residues. Germline V CDR1 and CDR2: SNHLY, FYNNEI. J lost 10 bases, V lost 6 bases, and 14 bases had no gene match. Written as DNA, the CDR3 is TGTGCCAGCAGGCCAGAGGGACAGAGATCGCCAGCTTTCTTT. The encoded protein is CASRPEGQRSPAFF.